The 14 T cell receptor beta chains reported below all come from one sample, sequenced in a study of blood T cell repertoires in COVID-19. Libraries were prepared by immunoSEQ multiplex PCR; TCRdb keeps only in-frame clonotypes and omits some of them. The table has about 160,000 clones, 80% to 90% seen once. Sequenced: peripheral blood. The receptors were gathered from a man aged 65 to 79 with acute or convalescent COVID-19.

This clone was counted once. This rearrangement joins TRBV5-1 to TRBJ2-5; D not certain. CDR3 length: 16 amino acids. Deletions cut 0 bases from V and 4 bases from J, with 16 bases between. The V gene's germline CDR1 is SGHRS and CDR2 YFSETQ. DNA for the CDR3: TGCGCCAGCAGCTTGGCGGCAGTGAGAGGCGGAGAGACCCAGTACTTC. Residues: CASSLAAVRGGETQYF.

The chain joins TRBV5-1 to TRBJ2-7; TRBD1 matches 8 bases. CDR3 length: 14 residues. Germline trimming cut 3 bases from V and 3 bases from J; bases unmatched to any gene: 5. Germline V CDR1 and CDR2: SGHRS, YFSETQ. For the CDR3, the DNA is TGCGCCAGCAGCTCGGGACAGGAGGACTACGAGCAGTACTTC. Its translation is CASSSGQEDYEQYF.

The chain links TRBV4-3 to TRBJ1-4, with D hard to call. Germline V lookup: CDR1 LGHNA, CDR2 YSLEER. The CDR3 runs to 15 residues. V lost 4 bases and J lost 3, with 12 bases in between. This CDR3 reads CASSLGISANEKLFF. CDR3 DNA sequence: TGCGCCAGCAGCCTCGGGATTTCAGCTAATGAAAAACTGTTTTTT.

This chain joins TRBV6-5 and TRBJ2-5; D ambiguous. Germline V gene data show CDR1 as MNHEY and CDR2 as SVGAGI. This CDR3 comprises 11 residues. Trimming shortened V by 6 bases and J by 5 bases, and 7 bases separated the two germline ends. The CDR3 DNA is TGTGCCAGCAGCCCCCGGGAGACCCAGTACTTC. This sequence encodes CASSPRETQYF.

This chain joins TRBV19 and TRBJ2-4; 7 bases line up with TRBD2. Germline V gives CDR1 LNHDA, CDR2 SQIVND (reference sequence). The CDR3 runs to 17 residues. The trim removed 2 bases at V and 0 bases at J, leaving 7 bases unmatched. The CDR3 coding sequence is TGTGCCAGTAGTATATTTGGACTAGATCTAGCCAAAAACATTCAGTACTTC. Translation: CASSIFGLDLAKNIQYF.

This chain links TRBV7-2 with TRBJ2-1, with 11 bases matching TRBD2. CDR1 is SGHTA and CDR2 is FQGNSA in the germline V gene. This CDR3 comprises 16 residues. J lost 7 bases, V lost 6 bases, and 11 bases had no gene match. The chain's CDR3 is CASSGTSGQGGNEQFF. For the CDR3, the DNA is TGTGCCAGCAGTGGGACTAGCGGCCAAGGGGGTAATGAGCAGTTCTTC. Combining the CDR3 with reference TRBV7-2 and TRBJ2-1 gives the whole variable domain GAGVSQSPSNKVTEKGKDVELRCDPISGHTALYWYRQSLGQGLEFLIYFQGNSAPDKSGLPSDRFSAERTGGSVSTLTIQRTQQEDSAVYLCASSGTSGQGGNEQFFGPGTRLTVL.

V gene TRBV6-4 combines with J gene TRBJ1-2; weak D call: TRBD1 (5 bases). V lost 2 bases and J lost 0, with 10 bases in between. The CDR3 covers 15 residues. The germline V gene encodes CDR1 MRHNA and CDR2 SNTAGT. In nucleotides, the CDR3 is TGTGCCAGCAGTGACCGGGGGGGGACTAACTATGGCTACACCTTC. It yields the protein CASSDRGGTNYGYTF.

The CDR3 region has the DNA TGTGCCAGCAGTAAGGAGGGTTCACCCCTCCACTTT. Protein sequence: CASSKEGSPLHF. The gene calls are TRBV2 and TRBJ1-6; the D is unclear. This CDR3 has 12 amino acids. Germline V lookup: CDR1 SNHLY, CDR2 FYNNEI. Trimming removed 5 bases at V and 9 bases at J, with 8 bases between.

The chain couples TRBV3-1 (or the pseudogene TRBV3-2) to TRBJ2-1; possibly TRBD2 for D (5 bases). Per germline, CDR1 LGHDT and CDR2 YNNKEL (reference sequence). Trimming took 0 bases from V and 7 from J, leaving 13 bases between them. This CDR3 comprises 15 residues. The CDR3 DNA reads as TGTGCCAGCAGCCAAGAATGGGAGTCCGGGAATGAGCAGTTCTTC. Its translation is CASSQEWESGNEQFF.

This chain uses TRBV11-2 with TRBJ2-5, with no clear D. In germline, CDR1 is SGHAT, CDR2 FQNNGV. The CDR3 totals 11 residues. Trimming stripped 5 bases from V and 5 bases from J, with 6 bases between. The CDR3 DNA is TGTGCCAGCAGCCCGCGGGAGACCCAGTACTTC. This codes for CASSPRETQYF.

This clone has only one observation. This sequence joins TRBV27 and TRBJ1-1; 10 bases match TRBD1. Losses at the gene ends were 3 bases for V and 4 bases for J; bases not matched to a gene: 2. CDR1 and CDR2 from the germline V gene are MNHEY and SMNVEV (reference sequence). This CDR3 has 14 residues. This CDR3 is CASSLTGGVTEAFF. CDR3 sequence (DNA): TGTGCCAGCAGTTTGACAGGGGGCGTCACTGAAGCTTTCTTT.

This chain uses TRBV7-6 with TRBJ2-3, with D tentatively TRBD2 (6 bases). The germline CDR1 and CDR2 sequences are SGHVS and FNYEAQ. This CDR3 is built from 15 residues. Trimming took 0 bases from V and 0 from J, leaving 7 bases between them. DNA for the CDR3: TGTGCCAGCAGCTTAGCGAGCGGGAGCACAGATACGCAGTATTTT. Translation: CASSLASGSTDTQYF. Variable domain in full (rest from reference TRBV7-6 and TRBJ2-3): GAGVSQSPRYKVTKRGQDVALRCDPISGHVSLYWYRQALGQGPEFLTYFNYEAQQDKSGLPNDRFSAERPEGSISTLTIQRTEQRDSAMYRCASSLASGSTDTQYFGPGTRLTVL.

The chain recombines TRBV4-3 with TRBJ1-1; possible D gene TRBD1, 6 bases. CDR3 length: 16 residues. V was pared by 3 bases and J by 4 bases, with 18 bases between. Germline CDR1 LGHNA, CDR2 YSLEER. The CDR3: CASSQEIGRGVTEAFF. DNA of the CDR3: TGCGCCAGCAGCCAGGAGATAGGCAGGGGCGTCACTGAAGCTTTCTTT.

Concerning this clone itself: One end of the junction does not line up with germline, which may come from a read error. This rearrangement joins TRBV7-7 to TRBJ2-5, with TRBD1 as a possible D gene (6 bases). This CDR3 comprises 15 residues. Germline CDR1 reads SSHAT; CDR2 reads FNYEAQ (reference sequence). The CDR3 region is CASSLGGQSQETQYF. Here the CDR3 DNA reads TGTGCTAGCAGCTTAGGCGGACAGTCCCAAGAGACCCAGTACTTC.